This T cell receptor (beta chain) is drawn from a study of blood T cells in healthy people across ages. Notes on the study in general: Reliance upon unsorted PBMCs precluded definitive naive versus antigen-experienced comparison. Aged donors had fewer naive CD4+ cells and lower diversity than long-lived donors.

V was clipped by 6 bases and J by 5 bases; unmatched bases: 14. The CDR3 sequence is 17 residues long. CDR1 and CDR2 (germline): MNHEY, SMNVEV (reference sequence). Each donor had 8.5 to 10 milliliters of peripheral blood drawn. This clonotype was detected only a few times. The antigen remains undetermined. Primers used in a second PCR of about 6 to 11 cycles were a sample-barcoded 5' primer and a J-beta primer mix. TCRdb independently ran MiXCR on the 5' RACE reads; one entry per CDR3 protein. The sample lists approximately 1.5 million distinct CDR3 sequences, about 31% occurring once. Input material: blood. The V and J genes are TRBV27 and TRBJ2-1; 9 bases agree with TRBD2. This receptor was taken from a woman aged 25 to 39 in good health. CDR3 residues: CASSQVGSGSPDNEQFF. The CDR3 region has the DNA TGTGCCAGCAGCCAAGTGGGTAGCGGGAGCCCGGACAATGAGCAGTTCTTC.